This paragraph covers one TCR beta chain sequence. The sample holds other DNA sequences that translate to the same CDR3. These data belong to a study of shared T cell receptors in the human thymus. V gave up 4 bases and J gave up 3 bases, with 5 bases separating them. This CDR3 has 12 residues. Looked up from germline, CDR1 is SGHAT and CDR2 is FQNNGV. TCRdb's table, derived via immunoSEQ multiplex PCR, lists solely in-frame clones and lacks some. Among some 720,000 clones listed, approximately 88% were seen once. These data also formed part of another study, on human thymus T cells.

This TCR was recovered from a boy under two years old with a congenital heart defect. The gene calls are TRBV11-2 and TRBJ2-3; no clear D gene. What was sequenced was thymocytes. CDR3 region: CASSSLTDTQYF. Here the CDR3 DNA reads TGTGCCAGCAGCTCACTAACAGATACGCAGTATTTT.